These 3 T cell receptor beta chains originate from one sample sequenced in a study of CD8 T cells in Susac syndrome. Random hexamers were used to reverse transcribe an amount of roughly 0.5 to 1 ug RNA. TCRdb used MiXCR to reprocess the immunoSEQ multiplex PCR reads, holding one entry per CDR3 protein. This table has about 200,000 distinct CDR3 sequences, just under 95% appearing once. Sequenced: CD4+ T cells from PBMCs. The source of these receptors is a human donor with multiple sclerosis.

This chain joins TRBV20-1 and TRBJ2-4; 8 bases fit TRBD1. J was trimmed by 3 bases and V by 6 bases; bases with no gene match: 13. Germline CDR1 and CDR2: DFQATT and SNEGSKA (reference sequence). This CDR3 has 16 amino acids. The CDR3, as DNA: TGCAGTGCGATATCGGGACAGGCCAACCTCAAAAACATTCAGTACTTC. Protein product: CSAISGQANLKNIQYF.

The gene calls are TRBV2 and TRBJ2-5; 7 bases match TRBD2. V shed 5 bases, J shed 3 bases, and the junction held 9 bases outside the gene matches. Germline loops: CDR1 SNHLY, CDR2 FYNNEI. The CDR3 is 15 residues long. The CDR3 sequence: CASSFRDYRKETQYF. CDR3 in DNA: TGTGCCAGCAGTTTCCGGGACTATCGGAAAGAGACCCAGTACTTC.

CDR3 in amino acids: CASSRDTGTPETQYF. In nucleotides, the CDR3 is TGTGCCAGCTCAAGAGATACAGGTACTCCAGAGACCCAGTACTTC. V gene TRBV18 combines with J gene TRBJ2-5; D is perhaps TRBD1 (5 bases). CDR1 KGHSH and CDR2 LQKENI come from the germline V gene. V lost 5 bases and J 4 bases, leaving 17 bases between the germline ends. CDR3 length: 15 amino acids.